The present T cell receptor beta chain was sequenced within a study of immune evolution from preneoplasia to lung adenocarcinoma (TCRdb year 2021). Background on the whole study: HLA loss of heterozygosity was found in approximately 7% of AIS, about 16% of MIA and more than 25% of ADC lesions, and in no AAH lesions. The study used immune gene expression, TCR sequencing and multiplex immunofluorescence to profile the immune contexture of lung adenocarcinoma precursors and invasive adenocarcinoma. Resected precursor lesions (AAH, AIS, MIA) and invasive adenocarcinomas were compared with paired morphologically normal lung tissue. Sample size was based on specimen availability rather than a prior power calculation. Whole exome sequencing and methylation data from the same cohort of nodules were integrated with the immune data. The overall cohort was made up of 53 patients with pulmonary nodules who had surgical resection. TCR sequencing data were obtained from about 46 patients. The study reported that about 100 samples were used for TCR sequencing. POLYSOLVER was used to infer Class I HLA alleles from exome data, while LOHHLA was used to detect allele-specific HLA loss.

TCR beta CDR3 regions were sequenced from DNA using the immunoSEQ hsTCRbeta Kit. Concerning the study's data processing: The ImmunoSEQ Analyzer was used to analyse the TCR sequencing data. T cell clonality was calculated on productive rearrangements as 1 minus Pielou's evenness. T cell diversity was measured with the inverse Simpson index on productive templates. T cell density was expressed as TCR beta template counts normalized to usable DNA, with usable DNA estimated by amplifying and sequencing housekeeping genes. TCR metrics were compared across histologic stages using two-sided Kruskal-Wallis tests. Held by TCRdb, this immuneACCESS table contains in-frame sequences only and omits some clones. Under half of the omission traces to an unresolved V gene where checked; the cause of the rest is unknown. V and J calls and clone size are those listed in that table; D and trimming were worked out from the DNA. Recorded for this sample are 15,000 to 20,000 clones; roughly 90% of them occurred a single time. The ten largest make up 2.5% to 3% of the sample.

Patients underwent resection in Japan or China between about 2014 and 2017. The histologic diagnosis of each case was independently confirmed on H&E slides by two lung cancer pathologists. Macro-dissection after pathologic assessment enriched premalignant or tumor cells for nucleic acid extraction. DNA was isolated from FFPE tissue using the AllPrep DNA/RNA FFPE Kit. What the authors observed across the whole study: Normal lung had the highest top T cell clone frequencies, which appeared to decline progressively from AAH through AIS, MIA and invasive adenocarcinoma. All patients were from Japan and China, so applicability to Western populations was uncertain. The highest T cell clonality was observed in KRAS-mutant nodules compared with EGFR-mutant or double wild-type lesions. Clonality was highest in normal lung, while later-stage lesions appeared to have lower clonality but higher T cell density and diversity. The findings reflected association rather than direct causation, and larger cohorts with long-term follow-up and longitudinal biopsies were considered necessary.

To note about this clone: The antigen it binds to is not known. Qualities for individual bases were not recorded, and no much larger clone is one base off.

Based on the germline V gene (reference sequence), the CDR1 and CDR2 sequences are MNHNY and SVGAGI. At the junction V is shortened by 2 bases and J by 12 bases, with 22 bases in between. The CDR3 holds 16 amino acids from the cysteine to the phenylalanine. The sequence is cut down to CDR3 DNA, 48 bases in frame from base 1. The source of this sequence is a person between 65 and 79 years old with invasive lung adenocarcinoma. Sequenced input: FFPE invasive lung adenocarcinoma tissue. According to the study, the label for this sample's cell subset or site signals: frankly invasive lung adenocarcinoma (ADC). The chain couples TRBV6-6 to TRBJ1-4, with TRBD1 as a weak D call on 5 bases. The CDR3 has the sequence CASSYPRQLQEPELFF. The nucleotides are TGTGCCAGCAGTTACCCGCGACAGCTACAGGAGCCCGAACTGTTTTTT.